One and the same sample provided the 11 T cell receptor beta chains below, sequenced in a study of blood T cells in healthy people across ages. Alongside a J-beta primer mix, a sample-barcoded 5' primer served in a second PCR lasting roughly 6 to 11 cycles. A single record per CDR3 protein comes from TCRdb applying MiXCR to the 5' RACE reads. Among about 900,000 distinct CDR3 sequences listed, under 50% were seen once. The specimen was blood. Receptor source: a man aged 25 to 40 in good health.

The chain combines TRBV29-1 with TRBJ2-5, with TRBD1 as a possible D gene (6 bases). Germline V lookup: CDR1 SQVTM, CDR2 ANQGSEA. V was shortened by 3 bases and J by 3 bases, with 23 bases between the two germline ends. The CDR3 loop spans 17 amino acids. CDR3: CSVETRAGRGLKETQYF. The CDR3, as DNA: TGCAGCGTTGAGACCCGGGCTGGCAGGGGCTTAAAAGAGACCCAGTACTTC.

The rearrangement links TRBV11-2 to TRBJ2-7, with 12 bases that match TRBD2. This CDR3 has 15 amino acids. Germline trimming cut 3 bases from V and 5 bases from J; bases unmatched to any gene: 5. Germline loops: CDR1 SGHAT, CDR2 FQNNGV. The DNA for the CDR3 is TGTGCCAGCAGCTTCACCCGGACTAGCGGGAACGAGCAGTACTTC. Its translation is CASSFTRTSGNEQYF.

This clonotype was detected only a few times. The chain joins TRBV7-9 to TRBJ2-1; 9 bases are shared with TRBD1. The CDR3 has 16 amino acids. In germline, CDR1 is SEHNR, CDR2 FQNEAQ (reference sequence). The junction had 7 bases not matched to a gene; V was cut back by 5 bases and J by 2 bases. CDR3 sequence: CASSPRGDRAYNEQFF. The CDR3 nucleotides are TGTGCCAGCAGCCCCCGTGGGGACAGGGCCTACAATGAGCAGTTCTTC.

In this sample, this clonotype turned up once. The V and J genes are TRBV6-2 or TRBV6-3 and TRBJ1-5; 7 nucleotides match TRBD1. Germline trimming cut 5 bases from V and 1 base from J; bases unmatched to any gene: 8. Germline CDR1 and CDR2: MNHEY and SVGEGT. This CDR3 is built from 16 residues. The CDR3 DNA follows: TGTGCCAGCAGTCCCCTAGGGGACAGCAGCAATCAGCCCCAGCATTTT. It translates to CASSPLGDSSNQPQHF.

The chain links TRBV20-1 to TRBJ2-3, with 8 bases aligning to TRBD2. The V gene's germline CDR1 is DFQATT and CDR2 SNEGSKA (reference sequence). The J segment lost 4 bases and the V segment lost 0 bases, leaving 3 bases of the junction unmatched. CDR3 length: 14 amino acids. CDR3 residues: CSARDPGGADTQYF. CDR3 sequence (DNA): TGCAGTGCTAGAGACCCCGGGGGGGCAGATACGCAGTATTTT.

The DNA of the CDR3 is TGTGCCAGCAGTCGGCAAGCGGGGGGGCAGGGAGATACGCAGTATTTT. This sequence encodes CASSRQAGGQGDTQYF. J is TRBJ2-3 and V is TRBV28; TRBD2 matches 10 bases. CDR1 and CDR2 (germline): MDHEN, SYDVKM. V was clipped by 5 bases and J by 5 bases; unmatched bases: 10. The CDR3 is 16 residues long.

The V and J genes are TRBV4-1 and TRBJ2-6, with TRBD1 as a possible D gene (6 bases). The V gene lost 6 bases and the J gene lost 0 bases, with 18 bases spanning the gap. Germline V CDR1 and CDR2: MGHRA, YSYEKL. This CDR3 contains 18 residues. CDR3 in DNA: TGCGCCAGCAGAACCGAACAGGGAACCGTCTCTGGGGCCAACGTCCTGACTTTC. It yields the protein CASRTEQGTVSGANVLTF.

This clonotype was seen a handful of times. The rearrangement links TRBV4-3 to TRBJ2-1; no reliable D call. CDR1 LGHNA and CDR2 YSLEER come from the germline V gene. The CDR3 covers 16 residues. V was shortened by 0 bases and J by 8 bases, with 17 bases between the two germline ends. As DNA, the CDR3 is TGCGCCAGCAGCCAAGATATCTCCCCGAATGGCGATGAGCAGTTCTTC. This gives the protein CASSQDISPNGDEQFF.

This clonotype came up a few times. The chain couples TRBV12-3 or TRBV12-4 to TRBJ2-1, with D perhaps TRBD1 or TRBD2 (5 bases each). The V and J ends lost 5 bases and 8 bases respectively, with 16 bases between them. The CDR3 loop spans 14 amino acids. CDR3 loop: CASSTGRPRDEQFF. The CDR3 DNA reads TGTGCCAGCAGTACGGGACGTCCAAGGGATGAGCAGTTCTTC.

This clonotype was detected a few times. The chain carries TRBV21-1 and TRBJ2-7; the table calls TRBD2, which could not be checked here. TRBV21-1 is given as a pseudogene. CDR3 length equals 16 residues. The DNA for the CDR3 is TGTGCCAGCAGCACCCGGAGGGAGAAAAGAAGCTACGAGCAGTACTTC. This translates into CASSTRREKRSYEQYF.

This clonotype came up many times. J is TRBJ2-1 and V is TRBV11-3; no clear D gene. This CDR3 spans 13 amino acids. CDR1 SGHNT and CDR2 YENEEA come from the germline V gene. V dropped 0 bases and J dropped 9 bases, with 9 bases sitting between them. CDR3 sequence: CASSLDTGGEQFF. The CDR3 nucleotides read TGTGCCAGCAGCTTAGATACGGGCGGTGAGCAGTTCTTC.